Listed here are 10 T cell receptor beta chains from one sample, sequenced in a study of T cells in Graves' hyperthyroidism and ophthalmopathy. Template material for amplifying TCR beta CDR3 regions consisted of RNA transcripts. TCR CDR3 regions were first amplified by RT-PCR with HTBI primers. Using its own MiXCR run on the multiplex PCR reads, TCRdb lists one record per CDR3 protein. The sample holds more than 300,000 distinct CDR3 sequences, about 18% seen once. The sequencing sample was made of blood. These receptor sequences come from a man aged 18-30 years with Graves' ophthalmopathy.

This clonotype was seen at least ten times. This chain links TRBV7-8 with TRBJ1-2; 9 bases fit TRBD1. This CDR3 has 14 residues. The J segment lost 7 bases and the V segment lost 1 base, leaving 4 bases of the junction unmatched. Germline V lookup: CDR1 SGHVS, CDR2 FQNEAQ. Written as DNA, the CDR3 is TGTGCCAGCAGCTTAGGAGGGACAGGGTTTGGCTACACCTTC. Its protein is CASSLGGTGFGYTF.

This rearrangement joins TRBV6-2 or TRBV6-3 to TRBJ1-6; D is perhaps TRBD1 (6 bases). The germline V gene encodes CDR1 MNHEY and CDR2 SVGEGT. Trimming took 6 bases from V and 0 from J, leaving 15 bases between them. The CDR3 contains 17 residues. The CDR3 DNA follows: TGTGCCAGCAGGGGGCGAGACAGGAGCTCCTATAATTCACCCCTCCACTTT. Protein: CASRGRDRSSYNSPLHF.

This clonotype was observed a few times. The V call is TRBV5-4, the J call TRBJ1-4; weak D call: TRBD1 (6 bases). Germline V lookup: CDR1 SGHNT, CDR2 YYREEE (reference sequence). CDR3 length: 15 amino acids. Trimming stripped 4 bases from V and 0 bases from J, with 10 bases between. In DNA form, the CDR3 reads TGTGCCAGCAGCCCAGGGACACCAACTAATGAAAAACTGTTTTTT. This gives the protein CASSPGTPTNEKLFF.

This clonotype was counted ten times or more. The J gene is TRBJ2-2, the V gene TRBV2; D is undetermined. Germline lookup yields CDR1 SNHLY and CDR2 FYNNEI. This CDR3 is built from 15 residues. The V end lost 4 bases, the J end lost 0 bases, and 9 bases lay between the germline ends. The CDR3 is CASSVQQTNTGELFF. The CDR3 DNA follows: TGTGCCAGCAGTGTACAGCAGACGAACACCGGGGAGCTGTTTTTT.

This clonotype was counted a few times. V usage is TRBV9 and J usage is TRBJ2-3; D call uncertain. This CDR3 is 14 amino acids long. V was pared by 1 base and J by 0 bases, with 6 bases between. From germline, CDR1 is SGDLS and CDR2 YYNGEE. CDR3 nucleotide sequence: TGTGCCAGCAGCGTACAGCCTAGCACAGATACGCAGTATTTT. Encoded protein: CASSVQPSTDTQYF.

A few counts support this clonotype. The junction departs from the called germline gene at one end, perhaps through a read error. This chain links TRBV6-1 with TRBJ1-1; 7 bases align to TRBD1. This CDR3 is 14 amino acids long. Germline assignment: CDR1 MNHNS and CDR2 SASEGT. CDR3 protein: CASSILRGNTEALF. In DNA form, the CDR3 reads TGTGCCAGCAGCATCCTCAGGGGGAACACTGAAGCTCTCTTT.

This chain joins TRBV19 and TRBJ2-3; unclear D gene. Germline V gene sequence: CDR1 LNHDA, CDR2 SQIVND (reference sequence). V was cut by 9 bases and J by 4 bases, with 11 bases left in between. This CDR3 contains 12 residues. This chain's CDR3 is CASRLGADTQYF. The CDR3 coding sequence is TGTGCCAGCCGGCTCGGCGCAGATACGCAGTATTTT.

This clonotype was counted many times. The rearrangement joins TRBV10-3 to TRBJ2-5; D possibly uses TRBD1 or TRBD2 (5 bases each). Germline CDR1 reads ENHRY; CDR2 reads SYGVKD. The CDR3 consists of 10 residues. Here the CDR3 reads CATRDETQYF. In DNA form, the CDR3 reads TGTGCTACCAGGGACGAGACCCAGTACTTC.

The rearrangement links TRBV7-3 to TRBJ2-1; 13 positions agree with TRBD2. The CDR3 consists of 17 residues. The ends lost 2 bases at V and 13 bases at J; junction bases unmatched: 14. CDR1 and CDR2 from the germline V gene are SGHTA and FQGTGA. The CDR3 coding sequence is TGTGCCAGCAGCTTAGCGCAACAGACTAGCGGGGGGTCTAGACAGTTCTTC. It specifies CASSLAQQTSGGSRQFF.

This clonotype appeared many times. The CDR3 here is CSARDRGFATQYF. In DNA form, the CDR3 reads TGCAGTGCTAGAGATCGAGGCTTCGCGACCCAGTACTTC. The chain carries TRBV20-1 and TRBJ2-5, with D unresolved. The germline V gene has CDR1 DFQATT and CDR2 SNEGSKA (reference sequence). The CDR3 sequence is 13 residues long. The V end was cut by 0 bases, the J end by 7 bases, with 12 bases between.